The sequence of this TCR beta chain was determined in a study of blood T cell repertoires in COVID-19. Overall study: The United States, Italy and Spain provided the acute and convalescent COVID-19 samples. PBMCs, B-cell-depleted T cells, or T cells provided the cDNA or gDNA that made up the material.

Germline lookup yields CDR1 GTSNPN and CDR2 SVGIG (reference sequence). The CDR3 runs 19 residues. The ends lost 3 bases at V and 0 bases at J; junction bases unmatched: 13. In the study's own analysis: Estimation of nucleated cell counts relied on the amplification of reference gene primers. Using immunoSEQ multiplex PCR, the repertoire was profiled, and TCRdb retains in-frame clones only, with some absent. That table gives V, J and clone size, and the DNA gave D and trimming. Here the sample spans approximately 300,000 clones, approximately 82% being singletons. This receptor was identified in a woman aged 45-65 years with acute or convalescent COVID-19. The V and J genes are TRBV30 and TRBJ2-6; 8 nucleotides align to TRBD1. The sequenced sample was peripheral blood. The CDR3 region has the DNA TGTGCCTGGAGGAGCTTAACAGGGGGACGAAACTCTGGGGCCAACGTCCTGACTTTC. Translated: CAWRSLTGGRNSGANVLTF.